This T cell receptor beta chain is from a study of blood T cells in healthy people across ages. It was with a sample-barcoded 5' primer and a J-beta primer mix that a second PCR of about 6 to 12 cycles was run. From the 5' RACE reads, TCRdb called clonotypes with MiXCR, one entry per CDR3 protein. The sample comprises over 1,300,000 distinct CDR3 sequences, roughly 59% of which are singletons, and over 6.5% rests with the top ten. The CDR3 is made up of 15 amino acids. Germline assignment: CDR1 SGHTA and CDR2 FQGNSA. The V and J ends lost 7 bases and 0 bases respectively, with 16 bases between them. The sequence was collected from a young man in good health. The sequenced sample consisted of blood. V is TRBV7-2 and J is TRBJ2-7; D is perhaps TRBD1 (5 bases). The CDR3 reads CASIQGPGRSYEQYF. CDR3 nucleotide sequence: TGTGCCAGCATCCAAGGTCCAGGGCGCTCCTACGAGCAGTACTTC.